This is a list of T cell receptor beta chains from one sample in a study of blood T cell repertoires in COVID-19. Data came from immunoSEQ multiplex PCR; TCRdb stores just in-frame clones and leaves some out. The sample carries some 120,000 clones, around 74% recorded once. Sequences were obtained from peripheral blood. The receptors originated from a man at least 80 years old with COVID-19, enrolled during active disease. CDR3s include the opening cysteine and the closing phenylalanine or tryptophan. A D gene is named only where the DNA matches it firmly. Clone size, where shown, is once, few, many, or a class for clones that have expanded.

cdr3_length,clone_size,v_call,j_call,d_call,cdr3_nt,cdr3_aa
16,.,TRBV30,TRBJ2-1,TRBD2,TGTGCCTGGAGCCCCATGGGGGGGGGAACTTACAATGAGCAGTTCTTC,CAWSPMGGGTYNEQFF
14,.,TRBV7-9,TRBJ1-4,.,TGTGCCAGCAGCTTAGGGAGAGACAATGAAAAACTGTTTTTT,CASSLGRDNEKLFF
17,.,TRBV4-2,TRBJ2-1,TRBD2,TGTGCCAGCAGCCAAGAATCGGGCGGGAGGGCCTGGAATGAGCAGTTCTTC,CASSQESGGRAWNEQFF
15,once,TRBV7-9,TRBJ2-3,TRBD1,TGTGCCAGCAGCTTCGACAGGGGTTGGACAGATACGCAGTATTTT,CASSFDRGWTDTQYF
13,.,TRBV28,TRBJ2-1,.,TGTGCCAGCGGACTCATGGACGCAAAGAAGCAGTTCTTC,CASGLMDAKKQFF
13,.,TRBV28,TRBJ2-5,TRBD2,TGTGCCAGCAGGAGGGCGCGGGAGTCGCCCCAGTACTTC,CASRRARESPQYF
15,.,TRBV14,TRBJ1-5,.,TGTGCCAGCAGCCGGGGGGGGGCCAGCAATCAGCCCCAGCATTTT,CASSRGGASNQPQHF
14,.,TRBV14,TRBJ2-2,.,TGTGCCAGCAGCCAATCGGGCGGGACCGGGGAGCTGTTTTTT,CASSQSGGTGELFF
17,.,TRBV10-3,TRBJ2-2,.,TGTGCCATCAGTGAGATGCCACTAGCTCCGAACACCGGGGAGCTGTTTTTT,CAISEMPLAPNTGELFF
14,.,TRBV28,TRBJ1-1,TRBD1,TGTGCCAGCAGCCCGGGACAGGGTGTGGCTGAAGCTTTCTTT,CASSPGQGVAEAFF
13,.,TRBV5-4,TRBJ1-6,.,TGTGCCAGCAGCTTGCCCGAGAATTCACCCCTCCACTTT,CASSLPENSPLHF
17,.,TRBV27,TRBJ2-3,.,TGTGCCAGCAGTTTATCGCTTTACGCCCAGAACACAGATACGCAGTATTTT,CASSLSLYAQNTDTQYF
15,.,TRBV24-1,TRBJ1-1,.,TGTGCCACCAGTCCGGCGGGGGCCCCAGCCTCTGAAGCTTTCTTT,CATSPAGAPASEAFF
15,.,TRBV19,TRBJ1-2,.,TGTGCCAGTAGTTTTGAAGGGAGTCTGGACTATGGCTACACCTTC,CASSFEGSLDYGYTF
15,.,TRBV7-9,TRBJ1-3,TRBD1,TGTGCCAGCAGCTTCACAGGGGGCGCAGGAAACACCATATATTTT,CASSFTGGAGNTIYF
13,.,TRBV12-3/TRBV12-4,TRBJ1-1,.,TGTGCCAGCAGCCTTCAGAGTCTCGGGGTGGCTTTCTTT,CASSLQSLGVAFF
15,.,TRBV18,TRBJ2-1,TRBD2,TGTGCCAGCTCACCAAATGGGGGGGACTACAATGAGCAGTTCTTC,CASSPNGGDYNEQFF
12,.,TRBV19,TRBJ1-2,.,TGTGCCAGTAGTATTCGCAGCTATGGCTACACCTTC,CASSIRSYGYTF
14,few,TRBV5-4,TRBJ1-2,TRBD1,TGTGCCAGCAGCGACACCGGGACAGACTATGGCTACACCTTC,CASSDTGTDYGYTF
14,few,TRBV2,TRBJ2-7,TRBD1,TGTGCCAGCAGTTTCTGGACAGGGACCTACGAGCAGTACTTC,CASSFWTGTYEQYF
14,once,TRBV19,TRBJ1-4,.,TGTGCCAGTACCGCCGGGACATCTAATGAAAAACTGTTTTTT,CASTAGTSNEKLFF
14,.,TRBV7-9,TRBJ1-1,.,TGTGCCAGCAGCTTAGCCCCCAGGGGCACTGAAGCTTTCTTT,CASSLAPRGTEAFF
13,.,TRBV2,TRBJ2-7,.,TGTGCCAGCAACGGGGGTCCCTGGGGCGAGCAGTACTTC,CASNGGPWGEQYF
16,.,TRBV19,TRBJ2-3,.,TGTGCCAGTACCCCGGGACTGACAAGGAGCACAGATACGCAGTATTTT,CASTPGLTRSTDTQYF
11,.,TRBV20-1,TRBJ2-7,.,TGCAGTGCTACCAGGGATTACGAGCAGTACTTC,CSATRDYEQYF
11,.,TRBV7-8,TRBJ2-7,.,TGTGCCAGCAGCCCAGACTACGAGCAGTACTTC,CASSPDYEQYF
12,few,TRBV27,TRBJ1-2,.,TGTGCCAGCAGTCCCCGCGGCTATGGCTACACCTTC,CASSPRGYGYTF
16,.,TRBV7-8,TRBJ2-5,TRBD1,TGTGCCAGCAGCCCCAGGGACAGGGGGTACCAAGAGACCCAGTACTTC,CASSPRDRGYQETQYF
15,few,TRBV5-1,TRBJ1-5,.,TGCGCCAGCAGCCTGGATGGACAGCTCAATCAGCCCCAGCATTTT,CASSLDGQLNQPQHF
14,.,TRBV7-8,TRBJ1-2,.,TGTGCCAGCAGCTTAGTGGTACATAACTATGGCTACACCTTC,CASSLVVHNYGYTF
14,.,TRBV6-5,TRBJ2-1,.,TGTGCCAGCTCTAGCGCGGGACCCTACAATGAGCAGTTCTTC,CASSSAGPYNEQFF
14,.,TRBV5-1,TRBJ2-7,TRBD2,TGCGCCAGCAGCTTGTTACTAGCGTCTTACGAGCAGTACTTC,CASSLLLASYEQYF
15,.,TRBV5-1,TRBJ1-4,TRBD1,TGCGCCAGCAGCTCCCAGGGGGGAATGGACGAAAAACTGTTTTTT,CASSSQGGMDEKLFF
14,once,TRBV2,TRBJ2-5,TRBD1,TGTGCCAGCAGTAAACAGGGGGGCCAAGAGACCCAGTACTTC,CASSKQGGQETQYF
13,few,TRBV5-6,TRBJ2-5,.,TGTGCCAGCAGCATGACAGTTCAAGAGACCCAGTACTTC,CASSMTVQETQYF
17,.,TRBV11-2,TRBJ1-5,.,TGTGCCAGCAGCTTAGACGTTACAGGAAAGGGCTATCAGCCCCAGCATTTT,CASSLDVTGKGYQPQHF
17,.,TRBV5-1,TRBJ2-1,TRBD2,TGCGCCAGCAGCTCATCGGCCGGGACTAGCGGATACAATGAGCAGTTCTTC,CASSSSAGTSGYNEQFF
14,many,TRBV19,TRBJ1-4,.,TGTGCCAGTACCCACAGAGCAACTAATGAAAAACTGTTTTTT,CASTHRATNEKLFF
14,.,TRBV28,TRBJ1-1,TRBD1,TGTGCCAGCAGTGCGGGACAGTTGAGCACTGAAGCTTTCTTT,CASSAGQLSTEAFF
12,once,TRBV28,TRBJ2-7,.,TGTGCCAGCGTGGGTGACATTCGGGAGCAGTACTTC,CASVGDIREQYF
19,.,TRBV3-1/TRBV3-2,TRBJ2-1,.,TGTGCCAGCAGCTCGATCGGAAAGGGGGTGCCAGGGTCCTACAATGAGCAGTTCTTC,CASSSIGKGVPGSYNEQFF
16,.,TRBV28,TRBJ2-7,TRBD2,TGTGCCACTATTTCGCCGGGACTAGCGGATTCCTACGAGCAGTACTTC,CATISPGLADSYEQYF
15,.,TRBV5-1,TRBJ1-2,TRBD1,TGCGCCAGCAGCTTGGCCGGGACAGGGGGCAGTGGCTACACCTTC,CASSLAGTGGSGYTF
15,.,TRBV11-2,TRBJ2-1,TRBD2,TGTGCCAGCAGCTTCGGGACTAGCGGGTACAATGAGCAGTTCTTC,CASSFGTSGYNEQFF
19,.,TRBV4-3,TRBJ1-4,TRBD1,TGCGCCAGCAGCCAACTTGGACAGGGGAGGAGGCATCCCAATGAAAAACTGTTTTTT,CASSQLGQGRRHPNEKLFF
13,.,TRBV25-1,TRBJ1-1,.,TGTGCCAGTGCCCCGACAACCAACACTGAAGCTTTCTTT,CASAPTTNTEAFF
12,few,TRBV6-5,TRBJ2-7,.,TGTGCCAGCAGTTGGGGTGGGGAGACTCAGTACTTC,CASSWGGETQYF
18,many,TRBV27,TRBJ2-2,TRBD2,TGTGCCAGCAGTTTAACGCTAGCGGGAGCGATGAACACCGGGGAGCTGTTTTTT,CASSLTLAGAMNTGELFF
14,.,TRBV6-5,TRBJ2-7,TRBD1,TGTGCCAGCATACGGGACAGGGGGCTCTACGAGCAGTACTTC,CASIRDRGLYEQYF
18,.,TRBV9,TRBJ2-5,TRBD2,TGTGCCAGCAGCGTCTCTCGGGGGACTAGCGGTTCGCAAGAGACCCAGTACTTC,CASSVSRGTSGSQETQYF
13,.,TRBV7-2,TRBJ1-1,.,TGTGCCAGCAGCACCCAGGAGGACACTGAAGCTTTCTTT,CASSTQEDTEAFF
13,.,TRBV11-2,TRBJ2-7,.,TGTGCCAGCAGCTTAGATTCGGGTTACGAGCAGTACTTC,CASSLDSGYEQYF
14,.,TRBV6-5,TRBJ2-7,.,TGTGCCAGCAGTAAGGAGGAGGTTCAACGCGAGCAGTACTTC,CASSKEEVQREQYF
14,.,TRBV10-3,TRBJ2-7,.,TGTGCCATCAGTGAGTTCCAGGACAACTACGAGCAGTACTTC,CAISEFQDNYEQYF
17,.,TRBV7-9,TRBJ1-2,.,TGTGCCAGCAGCTTAGAGGGGCACGGACCAGAGTCTTATGGCTACACCTTC,CASSLEGHGPESYGYTF
14,.,TRBV6-6,TRBJ2-7,.,TGTGCCAGCACCTCAATCGGGAGTACCTACGAGCAGTACTTC,CASTSIGSTYEQYF
17,.,TRBV27,TRBJ2-3,TRBD2,TGTGCCAGCAGTCCAACCGGACTAGCGGGAGCTCCTGATACGCAGTATTTT,CASSPTGLAGAPDTQYF
16,.,TRBV4-3,TRBJ2-2,TRBD2,TGCGCCAGCAGCCAGGGACTAGGGGAGAACACCGGGGAGCTGTTTTTT,CASSQGLGENTGELFF
15,.,TRBV5-6,TRBJ2-5,TRBD2,TGTGCCAGCAGCGTAACGGGGGAGGGGAAAGAGACCCAGTACTTC,CASSVTGEGKETQYF
15,once,TRBV5-1,TRBJ2-5,.,TGCGCCAGCAGCTGGGACTTCCTACGTCAAGAGACCCAGTACTTC,CASSWDFLRQETQYF